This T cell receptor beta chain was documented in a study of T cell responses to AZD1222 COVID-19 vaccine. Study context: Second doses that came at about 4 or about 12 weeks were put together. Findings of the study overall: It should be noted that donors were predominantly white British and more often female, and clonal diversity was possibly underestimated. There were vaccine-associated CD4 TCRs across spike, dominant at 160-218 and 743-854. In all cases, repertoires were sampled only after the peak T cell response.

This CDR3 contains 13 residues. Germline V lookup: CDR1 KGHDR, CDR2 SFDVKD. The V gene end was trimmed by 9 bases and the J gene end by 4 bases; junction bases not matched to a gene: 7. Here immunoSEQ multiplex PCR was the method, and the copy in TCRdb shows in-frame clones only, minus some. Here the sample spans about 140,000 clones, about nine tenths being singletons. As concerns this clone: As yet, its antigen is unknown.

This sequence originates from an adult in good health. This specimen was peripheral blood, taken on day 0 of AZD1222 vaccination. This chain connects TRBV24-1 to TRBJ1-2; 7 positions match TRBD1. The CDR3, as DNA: TGTGCCACCGGGCGACAGGGAGCCTATGGCTACACCTTC. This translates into CATGRQGAYGYTF.